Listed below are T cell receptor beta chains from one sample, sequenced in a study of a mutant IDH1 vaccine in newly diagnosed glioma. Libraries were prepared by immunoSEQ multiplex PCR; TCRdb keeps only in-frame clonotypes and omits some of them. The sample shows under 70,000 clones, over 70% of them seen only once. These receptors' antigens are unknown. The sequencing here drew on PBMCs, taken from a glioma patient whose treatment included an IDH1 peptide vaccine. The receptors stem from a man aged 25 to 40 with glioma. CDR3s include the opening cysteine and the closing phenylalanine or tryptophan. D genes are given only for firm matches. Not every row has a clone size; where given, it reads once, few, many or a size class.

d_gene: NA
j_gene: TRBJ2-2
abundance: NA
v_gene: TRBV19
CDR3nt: TGTGCCAGTAGTATAGATCTGTACACCGGGGAGCTGTTTTTT
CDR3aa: CASSIDLYTGELFF

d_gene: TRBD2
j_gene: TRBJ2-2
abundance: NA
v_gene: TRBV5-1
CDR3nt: TGCGCCAGCAGCGATACTAGCGGGGTAACCGGGGAGCTGTTTTTT
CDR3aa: CASSDTSGVTGELFF

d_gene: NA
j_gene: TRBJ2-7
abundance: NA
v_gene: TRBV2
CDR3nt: TGTGCCAGCAGCTCCGGACGGAATTCCTACGAGCAGTACTTC
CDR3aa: CASSSGRNSYEQYF

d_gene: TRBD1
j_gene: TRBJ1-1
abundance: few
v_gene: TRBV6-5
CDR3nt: TGTGCCAGCAGTTACGAGGGGGCCACTAACACTGAAGCTTTCTTT
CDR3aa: CASSYEGATNTEAFF

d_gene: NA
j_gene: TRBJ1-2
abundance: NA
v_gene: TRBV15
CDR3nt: TGTGCCACCAGCAGAGGGTATAGGATGGCTCACCGGGGAGAGTATGGCTACACCTTC
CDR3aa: CATSRGYRMAHRGEYGYTF

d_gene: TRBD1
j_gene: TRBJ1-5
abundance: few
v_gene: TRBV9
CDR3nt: TGTGCCAGCAGCGTCGGGACAGACAATCAGCCCCAGCATTTT
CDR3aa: CASSVGTDNQPQHF

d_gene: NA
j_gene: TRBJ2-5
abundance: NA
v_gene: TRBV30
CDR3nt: TGTGCCTGGAGTCCCCGAGGGAGGGGGGAAGAGACCCAGTACTTC
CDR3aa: CAWSPRGRGEETQYF

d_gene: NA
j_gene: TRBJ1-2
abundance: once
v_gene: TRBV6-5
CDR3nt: TGTGCCAGCACCATCCGGGGGGGCGCAAGTGGCTACACCTTC
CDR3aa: CASTIRGGASGYTF

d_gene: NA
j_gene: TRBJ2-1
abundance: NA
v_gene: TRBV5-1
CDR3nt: TGCGCCAGCAGCTTGGGCCAGGTTGACTACAATGAGCAGTTCTTC
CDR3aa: CASSLGQVDYNEQFF

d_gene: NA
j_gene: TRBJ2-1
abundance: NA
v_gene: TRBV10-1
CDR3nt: TGCGCCAGCAGAGAAAGGCTGGGGAACAATGAGCAGTTCTTC
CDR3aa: CASRERLGNNEQFF

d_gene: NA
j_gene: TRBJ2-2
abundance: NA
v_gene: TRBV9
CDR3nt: TGTGCCAGCAGGCCGGACAGCCTCCCCACCGGGGAGCTGTTTTTT
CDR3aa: CASRPDSLPTGELFF

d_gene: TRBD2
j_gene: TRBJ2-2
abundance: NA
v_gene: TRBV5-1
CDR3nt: TGCGCCAGCAGCCCCACGGGGGGCACCGGGGAGCTGTTTTTT
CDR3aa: CASSPTGGTGELFF

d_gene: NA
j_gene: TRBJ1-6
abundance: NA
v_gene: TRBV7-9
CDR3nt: TGTGCCAGCAGCTTAGATCGGGTGTGGAATTCACCCCTCCACTTT
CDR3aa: CASSLDRVWNSPLHF

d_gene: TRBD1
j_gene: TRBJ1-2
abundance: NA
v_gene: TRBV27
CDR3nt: TGTGCCAGCAGTTTGGCCGGGACAGGGGGCGGGGTTCGTGGCTACACCTTC
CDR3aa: CASSLAGTGGGVRGYTF

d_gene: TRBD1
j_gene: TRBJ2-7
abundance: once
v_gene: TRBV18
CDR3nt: TGTGCCAGCTCACCTCTCACAGGGGACGAGCAGTACTTC
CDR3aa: CASSPLTGDEQYF

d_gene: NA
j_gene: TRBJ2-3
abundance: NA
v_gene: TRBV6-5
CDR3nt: TGTGCCAGCAGTTACTCACCAGATACGCAGTATTTT
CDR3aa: CASSYSPDTQYF

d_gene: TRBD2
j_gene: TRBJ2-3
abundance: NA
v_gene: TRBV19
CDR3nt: TGTGCCAGTAGTATAGGACACGAGGGACTAGCGGCCCTCTCAGATACGCAGTATTTT
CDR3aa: CASSIGHEGLAALSDTQYF

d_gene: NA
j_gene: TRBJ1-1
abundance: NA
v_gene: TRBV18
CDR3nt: TGTGCCAGCTCACCAATCCCCAGTGGATCAAACACTGAAGCTTTCTTT
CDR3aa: CASSPIPSGSNTEAFF

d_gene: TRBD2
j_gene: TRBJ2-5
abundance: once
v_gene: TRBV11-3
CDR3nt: TGTGCCAGCAGCTTAGGCGGGGGGCGGCAAGAGACCCAGTACTTC
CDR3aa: CASSLGGGRQETQYF

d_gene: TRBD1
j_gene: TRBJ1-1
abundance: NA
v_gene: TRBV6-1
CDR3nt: TGTGCCAGCACTCCACACCACCGGGGGACAGGTGAAGCTTTCTTT
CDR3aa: CASTPHHRGTGEAFF

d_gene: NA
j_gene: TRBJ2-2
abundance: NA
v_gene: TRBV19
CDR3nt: TGTGCCAGTAGTATGGACTCCCAACTTTACACCGGGGAGCTGTTTTTT
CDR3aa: CASSMDSQLYTGELFF

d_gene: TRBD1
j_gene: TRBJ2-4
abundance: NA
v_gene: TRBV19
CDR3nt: TGTGCCAGTAGTATCAGGACAGGGAAAAACATTCAGTACTTC
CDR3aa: CASSIRTGKNIQYF

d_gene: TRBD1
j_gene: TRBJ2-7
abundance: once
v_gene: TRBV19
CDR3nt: TGTGCCAGTAAGCCGGACAGGGGCTACGAGCAGTACTTC
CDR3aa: CASKPDRGYEQYF

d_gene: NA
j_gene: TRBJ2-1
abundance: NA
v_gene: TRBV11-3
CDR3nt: TGTGCCAGCGGGGGACCCTCGGGTGAGCAGTTCTTC
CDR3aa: CASGGPSGEQFF

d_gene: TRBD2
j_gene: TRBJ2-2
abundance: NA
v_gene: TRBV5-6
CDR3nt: TGTGCCAGCAGCTTCGGACTAGCGATTCGGACCGGGGAGCTGTTTTTT
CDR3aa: CASSFGLAIRTGELFF

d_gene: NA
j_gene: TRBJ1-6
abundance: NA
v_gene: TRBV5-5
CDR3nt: TGTGCCAGCAGCTTGCAGTGGGGGCCTATAAATTCACCCCTCCACTTT
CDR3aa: CASSLQWGPINSPLHF

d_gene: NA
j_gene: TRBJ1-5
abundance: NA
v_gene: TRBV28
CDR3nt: TGTGCCAGCAGTCTACACAGGGTCAATCAGCCCCAGCATTTT
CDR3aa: CASSLHRVNQPQHF

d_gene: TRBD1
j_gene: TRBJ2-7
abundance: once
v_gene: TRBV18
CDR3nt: TGTGCCAGCTCATGGTCGGGACAGTCCGACGAGCAGTACTTC
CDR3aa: CASSWSGQSDEQYF

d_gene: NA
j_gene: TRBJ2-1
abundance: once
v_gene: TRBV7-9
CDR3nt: TGTGCCAGCAGCCCCCCGGGGGGCCTTGAGATCAATGAGCAGTTCTTC
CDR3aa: CASSPPGGLEINEQFF

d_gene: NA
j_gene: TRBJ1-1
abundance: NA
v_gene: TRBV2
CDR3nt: TGTGCCAGCAGTGAGGACCCGCGGTCCGTAGCTTTCTTT
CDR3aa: CASSEDPRSVAFF

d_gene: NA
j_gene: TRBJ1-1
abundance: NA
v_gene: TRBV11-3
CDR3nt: TGTGCCAGCAGCTTAGGGACAGTGGAAGAAGCTTTCTTT
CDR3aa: CASSLGTVEEAFF

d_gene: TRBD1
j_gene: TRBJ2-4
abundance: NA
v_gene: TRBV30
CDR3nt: TGTGCCTGGAGCGCGGACAGGGAAAAAAACATTCAGTACTTC
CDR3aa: CAWSADREKNIQYF

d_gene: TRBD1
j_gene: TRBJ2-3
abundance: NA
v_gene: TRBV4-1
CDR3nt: TGCGCCAGCAGCCTCCGACAGGGTCCCACAGATACGCAGTATTTT
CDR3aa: CASSLRQGPTDTQYF

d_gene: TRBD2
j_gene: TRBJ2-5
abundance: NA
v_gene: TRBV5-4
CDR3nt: TGTGCCTCCGGGACTAGCGGGGGGGCCAGGGAGACCCAGTACTTC
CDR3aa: CASGTSGGARETQYF

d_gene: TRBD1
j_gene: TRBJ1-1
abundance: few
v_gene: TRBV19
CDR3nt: TGTGCCAGTAGTATCGCAGGGACAGGGAACACTGAAGCTTTCTTT
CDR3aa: CASSIAGTGNTEAFF

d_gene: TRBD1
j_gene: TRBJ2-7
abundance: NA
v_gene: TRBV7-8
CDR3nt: TGTGCCAGCCGAGGACAGGGAAGGGCGCCAGCCTACGAGCAGTACTTC
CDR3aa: CASRGQGRAPAYEQYF

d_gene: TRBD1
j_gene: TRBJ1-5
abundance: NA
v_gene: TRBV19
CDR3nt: TGTGCCAGTAGCAATAGACAGGGACGCAATCAGCCCCAGCATTTT
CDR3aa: CASSNRQGRNQPQHF

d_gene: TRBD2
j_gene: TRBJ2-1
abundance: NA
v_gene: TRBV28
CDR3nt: TGTGCCAGCAGCCCTCCCGGACTAGCCCGAGGATACAATGAGCAGTTCTTC
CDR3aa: CASSPPGLARGYNEQFF

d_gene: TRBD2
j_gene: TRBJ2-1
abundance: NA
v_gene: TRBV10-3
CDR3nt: TGTGCCATCAGTTCCGCGGGGGGGCATGGGGATGAGCAGTTCTTC
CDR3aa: CAISSAGGHGDEQFF

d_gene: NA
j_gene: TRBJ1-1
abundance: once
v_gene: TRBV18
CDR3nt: TGTGCCAGCTCACTCGACCTACAGGGATCAGCTTTCTTT
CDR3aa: CASSLDLQGSAFF

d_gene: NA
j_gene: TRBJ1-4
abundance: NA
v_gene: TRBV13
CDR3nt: TGTGCCAGCAGCTTAGAAGGAGGCAGGCGGTACGGTAATGAAAAACTGTTTTTT
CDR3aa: CASSLEGGRRYGNEKLFF

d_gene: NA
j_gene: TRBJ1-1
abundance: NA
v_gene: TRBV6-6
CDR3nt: TGTGCCAGCAGTTACCCACCCCCCATAAAGGCCACTGAAGCTTTCTTT
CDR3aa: CASSYPPPIKATEAFF

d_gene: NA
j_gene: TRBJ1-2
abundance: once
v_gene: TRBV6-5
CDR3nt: TGTGCCAGCGGGTTGGGGGGCCCCTATGGCTACACCTTC
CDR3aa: CASGLGGPYGYTF

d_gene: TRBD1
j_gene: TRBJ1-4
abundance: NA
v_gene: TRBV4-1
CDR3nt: TGCGCCAGCAGCCAAGTGGGGACAGTAGGAGAAAAACTGTTTTTT
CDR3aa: CASSQVGTVGEKLFF

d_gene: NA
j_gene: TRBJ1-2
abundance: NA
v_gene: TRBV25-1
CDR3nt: TGTGCCAGCAGTGATAGAGGATTCACCTATGGCTACACCTTC
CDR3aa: CASSDRGFTYGYTF

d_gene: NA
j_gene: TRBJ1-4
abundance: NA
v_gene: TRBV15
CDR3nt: TGTGCCACCAGCAGAGATCTGGTTTCGGTTAATGAAAAACTGTTTTTT
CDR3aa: CATSRDLVSVNEKLFF

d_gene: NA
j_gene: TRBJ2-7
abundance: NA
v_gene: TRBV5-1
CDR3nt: TGCGCCAGCAGCCCACGTCCAGGGGACTCCTACGAGCAGTACTTC
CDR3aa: CASSPRPGDSYEQYF

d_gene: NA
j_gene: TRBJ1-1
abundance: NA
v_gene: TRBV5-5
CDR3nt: TGTGCCAGCAGCTTAAACCCGAACCTCAGACAGGAGCCTGAAGCTTTCTTT
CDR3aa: CASSLNPNLRQEPEAFF

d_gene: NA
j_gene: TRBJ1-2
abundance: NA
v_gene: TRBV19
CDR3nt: TGTGCCAGTAATATCGACAGGCGGCAGAACTATGGCTACACCTTC
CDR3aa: CASNIDRRQNYGYTF

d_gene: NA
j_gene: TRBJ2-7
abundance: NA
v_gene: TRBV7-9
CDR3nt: TGTGCCAGCAGCTTACAGGGCGCAACAGACTCCTACGAGCAGTACTTC
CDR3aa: CASSLQGATDSYEQYF

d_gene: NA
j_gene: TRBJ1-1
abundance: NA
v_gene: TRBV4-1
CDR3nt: TGCGCCAGCAGCCAAGATCAGGCAGGGTGGAACACTGAAGCTTTCTTT
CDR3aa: CASSQDQAGWNTEAFF

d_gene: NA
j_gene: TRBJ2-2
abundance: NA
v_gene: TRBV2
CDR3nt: TGTGCCAGCAGCGAGGATAGGACCGTCGCCACCGGGGAGCTGTTTTTT
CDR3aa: CASSEDRTVATGELFF